Below are 19 T cell receptor beta chains sequenced from a single sample in a study of naive and memory T cell subsets. Two oligonucleotides, mixed equimolar, formed the beta constant-region primer covering TRBC1 and TRBC2. MiXCR was run by TCRdb on the UMI-ligation and nested PCR reads, yielding one entry per CDR3 protein. The data contain about 85,000 distinct CDR3 sequences, 10% to 15% of them singletons. The sequencing sample was made of central memory CD4+ T cells from blood. These receptors all come from a human donor in good health.

CDR3 nucleotides: TGTGCCATCAGTGGGGGGGAGGCCACAGATACGCAGTATTTT. It codes for CAISGGEATDTQYF. The gene calls are TRBV10-3 and TRBJ2-3; TRBD2 might be the D (6 bases). Between the trimmed V and J ends, which lost 4 bases and 2 bases, there was a span of 10 bases. Germline CDR1 ENHRY, CDR2 SYGVKD. The CDR3 is 14 amino acids.

This clonotype came up many times. This rearrangement joins TRBV4-1 to TRBJ1-3; D might be TRBD1 (6 bases). This CDR3 has 14 amino acids. The germline gives CDR1 MGHRA, CDR2 YSYEKL. V lost 1 base, J lost 7 bases, and 11 bases lay in between. The CDR3 DNA sequence: TGCGCCAGCAGCCAAGTAGGGGGGGTGAACACCATATATTTT. It translates to CASSQVGGVNTIYF.

The CDR3 here is CASSFGAGLTDTQYF. CDR3 DNA: TGTGCCAGCAGTTTCGGGGCAGGGCTCACAGATACGCAGTATTTT. The chain combines TRBV6-2 or TRBV6-3 with TRBJ2-3; perhaps D is TRBD1 or TRBD2 (5 bases each). Germline assignment: CDR1 MNHEY and CDR2 SVGEGT. CDR3 length equals 15 residues. V dropped 4 bases and J dropped 2 bases, with 13 bases sitting between them.

This clonotype came up a few times. V gene TRBV28 combines with J gene TRBJ1-2; 10 nucleotides align to TRBD1. Germline-derived CDR1 and CDR2 are MDHEN and SYDVKM. The CDR3 is 15 residues long. The trim removed 3 bases at V and 2 bases at J, leaving 3 bases unmatched. This CDR3 is CASSFPGQGNYGYTF. The CDR3 region has the DNA TGTGCCAGCAGTTTCCCGGGACAGGGGAACTATGGCTACACCTTC.

This clonotype was detected a few times. The chain joins TRBV27 to TRBJ1-3; D might be TRBD1 (6 bases). CDR1 is MNHEY, CDR2 SMNVEV, per germline (reference sequence). The CDR3 runs 15 residues. With 5 bases removed from V and 1 base from J, the gap between germline ends came to 12 bases. In DNA, the CDR3 is TGTGCCAGCAGTCCAGACACAGGGTCTGGAAACACCATATATTTT. As protein: CASSPDTGSGNTIYF.

The chain uses TRBV30 and TRBJ2-2; TRBD2 aligns across 7 bases. The CDR3 runs to 13 residues. The germline V gene encodes CDR1 GTSNPN and CDR2 SVGIG (reference sequence). For the CDR3, the DNA is TGTGGAGGGCGGGAGACGGGCACCGGGGAGCTGTTTTTT. Protein product: CGGRETGTGELFF.

This clonotype was recorded at least ten times. The CDR3 DNA reads TGTGCCAGCAGTTTCTCTGGGGCCAACGTCCTGACTTTC. Translated, it gives CASSFSGANVLTF. The V and J genes are TRBV6-5 and TRBJ2-6; unclear D gene. Germline V gives CDR1 MNHEY, CDR2 SVGAGI. Trimming took 4 bases from V and 0 from J, leaving 1 base between them. This CDR3 spans 13 amino acids.

The CDR3 nucleotides read TGTGCCAGCAGCCAAGATTCTAGCGGGGGTAAGCAGTTCTTC. Its translation: CASSQDSSGGKQFF. This chain joins TRBV14 and TRBJ2-1; 10 bases map to TRBD2. CDR1 and CDR2 (germline): SGHDN, FVKESK. The CDR3 length is 14 residues. The V segment lost 0 bases and the J segment 11 bases; nucleotides outside the gene matches: 4.

The rearrangement links TRBV12-3 or TRBV12-4 to TRBJ1-2, with 8 positions matching TRBD1. The CDR3 contains 12 residues. The V gene end was trimmed by 11 bases and the J gene end by 8 bases; junction bases not matched to a gene: 10. CDR3 sequence reads: CAGTRTGRGYTF. DNA for the CDR3: TGTGCCGGCACCCGGACAGGGCGCGGCTACACCTTC.

This clonotype was seen a few times. V and J are TRBV30 and TRBJ1-4; no reliable D call. This CDR3 is 13 amino acids long. The V end was cut by 4 bases, the J end by 8 bases, with 14 bases between. Germline lookup yields CDR1 GTSNPN and CDR2 SVGIG (reference sequence). The CDR3 is CAWTGPGREKLFF. The CDR3 DNA reads TGTGCCTGGACTGGTCCGGGAAGGGAAAAACTGTTTTTT.

This clonotype has only a few counts. This sequence joins TRBV3-1 and TRBJ1-3; D is undetermined. Looked up from germline, CDR1 is LGHDT and CDR2 is YNNKEL (reference sequence). Trimming took off 5 bases at V and 0 bases at J, with 5 bases between the two ends. The CDR3 sequence is 13 residues long. The CDR3 loop reads CASSALSGNTIYF. The CDR3 DNA reads as TGTGCCAGCAGCGCCCTCTCTGGAAACACCATATATTTT.

This clonotype has at least ten counts. The chain joins TRBV4-3 to TRBJ1-5, with D unresolved. Germline values: CDR1 LGHNA, CDR2 YSLEER. This CDR3 spans 14 amino acids. Trimming took off 2 bases at V and 0 bases at J, with 5 bases between the two ends. The chain's CDR3 is CASSQQYSNQPQHF. CDR3 DNA sequence: TGCGCCAGCAGCCAACAGTATAGCAATCAGCCCCAGCATTTT.

CDR3: CASSRGLAGVEQFF. CDR3 coding DNA: TGTGCCAGCAGCAGGGGACTAGCGGGAGTCGAGCAGTTCTTC. This chain links TRBV7-9 with TRBJ2-1; 14 bases align to TRBD2. In germline, CDR1 is SEHNR, CDR2 FQNEAQ (reference sequence). The CDR3 consists of 14 residues. V gave up 5 bases and J gave up 10 bases; unmatched junction bases: 4.

There are a few counts of this clonotype. The chain's CDR3 is CSATDYRGRSEQYF. CDR3 DNA: TGCAGTGCTACAGACTACAGGGGTCGTAGCGAGCAGTACTTC. The chain carries TRBV20-1 and TRBJ2-7; 7 bases match TRBD1. V shed 4 bases, J shed 6 bases, and the junction held 12 bases outside the gene matches. Germline CDR1 and CDR2: DFQATT and SNEGSKA (reference sequence). The CDR3 is 14 amino acids.

The chain couples TRBV7-8 to TRBJ1-6, with a tentative D call TRBD1 (5 bases). The CDR3 loop spans 15 amino acids. Per germline, CDR1 SGHVS and CDR2 FQNEAQ. Trimming stripped 2 bases from V and 9 bases from J, with 14 bases between. The DNA of the CDR3 is TGTGCCAGCAGCTTATTGAGGGGTTTTGTTTCACCCCTCCACTTT. Its translation is CASSLLRGFVSPLHF.

At least ten counts were recorded for this clonotype. The chain is built from TRBV10-3 and TRBJ2-1; 8 positions agree with TRBD2. CDR3 length: 15 amino acids. Trimming removed 5 bases from V and 3 bases from J; junction bases left unmatched: 6. Per the germline V gene, CDR1 is ENHRY and CDR2 is SYGVKD. The CDR3 region is CAISKLAESYNEQFF. The CDR3 DNA is TGTGCCATCAGTAAACTAGCGGAGAGCTACAATGAGCAGTTCTTC.

Only a few counts were recorded for this clonotype. The rearrangement uses TRBV11-2 and TRBJ2-3; possibly TRBD1 or TRBD2 for D (6 bases each). The V and J ends lost 5 bases and 1 base respectively, with 16 bases between them. The CDR3 totals 16 residues. Germline assignment: CDR1 SGHAT and CDR2 FQNNGV. CDR3 in amino acids: CASSPRRGSGTDTQYF. The CDR3 region has the DNA TGTGCCAGCAGCCCCAGGAGGGGGAGCGGCACAGATACGCAGTATTTT.

The chain combines TRBV6-5 with TRBJ2-3, with D possibly called TRBD1 or TRBD2 (5 bases each). V was shortened by 3 bases and J by 1 base, with 14 bases between the two germline ends. This CDR3 is 16 amino acids long. Germline V CDR1 and CDR2: MNHEY, SVGAGI. The CDR3 DNA reads as TGTGCCAGCAGTTATTCCGGGACGGAACGCACAGATACGCAGTATTTT. It translates to CASSYSGTERTDTQYF.

The chain is built from TRBV5-1 and TRBJ2-1, with D possibly being TRBD2 (6 bases). The V and J ends lost 6 bases and 0 bases respectively, with 16 bases between them. Per germline, CDR1 SGHRS and CDR2 YFSETQ. The CDR3 consists of 16 residues. For the CDR3, the DNA is TGCGCCAGCACCACAGACGGGAGTCTCTCCTACAATGAGCAGTTCTTC. It yields the protein CASTTDGSLSYNEQFF.